A selection of T cell receptor beta chains follows, all from one sample in a study of Ad26.COV2.S vaccination and SARS-CoV-2 variants. Here immunoSEQ multiplex PCR was the method, and the copy in TCRdb shows in-frame clones only, minus some. The data show a few hundred thousand clones, roughly 88% seen once. The sequencing here drew on peripheral blood, taken in a trial of Ad26.COV2.S vaccine versus placebo. These receptors all come from a person between 18 and 65 years old who received the Ad26.COV2.S COVID-19 vaccine or a placebo. Both conserved end residues are part of each CDR3. The D gene is left open where the match is weak.

TRBV5-1	TRBD1	TRBJ2-7	TGCGCCAGCAGCTTGGGACAGGGGATCAACGAGCAGTACTTC	CASSLGQGINEQYF
TRBV12-3/TRBV12-4	NA	TRBJ2-1	TGTGCCAGCATCGCCCGGGGCCTCAATGAGCAGTTCTTC	CASIARGLNEQFF
TRBV19	TRBD2	TRBJ2-1	TGTGCCAGTAGTGTGAACAGACTAGCTAAGTCCTACAATGAGCAGTTCTTC	CASSVNRLAKSYNEQFF
TRBV28	TRBD1	TRBJ1-3	TGTGCCAGCAGTTGGGGACAGAGTCCGGGAAACACCATATATTTT	CASSWGQSPGNTIYF
TRBV2	TRBD1	TRBJ2-2	TGTGCCAGCAGCGCGACAGGGGCCCTGAGGACCGGGGAGCTGTTTTTT	CASSATGALRTGELFF
TRBV5-1	NA	TRBJ1-2	TGCGCCAGCAGCTTCTCGACGGTTATCCAAAACGCTAACTATGGCTACACCTTC	CASSFSTVIQNANYGYTF
TRBV29-1	TRBD1	TRBJ2-7	TGCAGCGTTACGGACAGGTATTTGGACGAGCAGTACTTC	CSVTDRYLDEQYF
TRBV14	NA	TRBJ2-7	TGTGCCAGCAGCCTCTACGGCCCTTCCTACGAGCAGTACTTC	CASSLYGPSYEQYF
TRBV5-6	NA	TRBJ2-7	TGTGCCAGCAGCATCCTGGACAGTACCTACGAGCAGTACTTC	CASSILDSTYEQYF
TRBV4-1	TRBD1	TRBJ1-2	TGCGCCAGCAGCCAACGACAGGGTAACTATGGCTACACCTTC	CASSQRQGNYGYTF
TRBV9	NA	TRBJ2-3	TGTGCCAGCAGCGCCGGGGGCACAGATACGCAGTATTTT	CASSAGGTDTQYF
TRBV9	NA	TRBJ2-2	TGTGCCAGCAGTAGAGAGAAGGGCGGGCGTCGGACCGGGGAGCTGTTTTTT	CASSREKGGRRTGELFF
TRBV30	NA	TRBJ2-5	TGTGCCTGGAGTGTACAGTTGGCAGGGCTCCAAGAGACCCAGTACTTC	CAWSVQLAGLQETQYF
TRBV29-1	NA	TRBJ2-1	TGCAGCTTTCCCCAGGGGGGGCCCTACAATGAGCAGTTCTTC	CSFPQGGPYNEQFF
TRBV9	TRBD1	TRBJ1-3	TGTGCCAGCAGCCGGACAGGGGGTGGAAACACCATATATTTT	CASSRTGGGNTIYF